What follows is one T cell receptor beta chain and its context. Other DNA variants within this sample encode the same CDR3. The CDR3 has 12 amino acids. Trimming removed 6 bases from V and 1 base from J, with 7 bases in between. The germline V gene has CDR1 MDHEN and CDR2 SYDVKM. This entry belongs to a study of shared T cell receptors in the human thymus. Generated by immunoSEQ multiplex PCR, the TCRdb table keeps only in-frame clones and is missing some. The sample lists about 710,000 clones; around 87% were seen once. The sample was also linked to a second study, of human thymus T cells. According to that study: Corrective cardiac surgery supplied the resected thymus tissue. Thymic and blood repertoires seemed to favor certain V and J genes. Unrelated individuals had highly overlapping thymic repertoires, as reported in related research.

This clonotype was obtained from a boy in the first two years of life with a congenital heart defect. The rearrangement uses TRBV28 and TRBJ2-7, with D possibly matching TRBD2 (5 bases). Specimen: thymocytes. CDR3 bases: TGTGCCAGCAGCCGGACTTCCTACGAGCAGTACTTC. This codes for CASSRTSYEQYF.